This TCR beta chain derives from a study of response to subunit inactivated influenza vaccine. Comments on this clonotype: Its target is unknown.

Notes on the study in general: A suggestion made by the authors is that each seasonal influenza vaccination recruits few new T cells.

This CDR3 has 16 residues. Germline CDR1 MNHEY, CDR2 SVGEGT. Deletions cut 2 bases from V and 5 bases from J, with 18 bases between. TCRdb reanalysed the RT-PCR reads using MiXCR and keeps one entry per CDR3 protein. This table holds just under 250,000 distinct CDR3 sequences, 10% to 15% found once. This TCR was recovered from a middle-aged man who received an inactivated influenza vaccine. Material: non-naive T cells sorted from PBMCs, obtained around 14 days before vaccination. The chain has TRBV6-2 or TRBV6-3 and TRBJ2-5; D perhaps matches TRBD2 (5 bases). The CDR3 nucleotides read TGTGCCAGCAGTTACAGGTTCAGCGGATTGCCGGAGACCCAGTACTTC. Residues: CASSYRFSGLPETQYF.